This record concerns one T cell receptor (beta chain) sequence. What it binds is unknown. The data were taken from a study of T cells after yellow fever vaccination. Study-wide background: For low cell numbers, libraries were made with SMART-Seq v4 Ultra Low Input.

Study-wide results and caveats: It was a small share of clonotypes that appeared in both CD4 and CD8 compartments. A faster peak, day 5 versus 15, was reached by the weaker secondary response.

The CDR3 extends over 13 amino acids. CDR1 LNHDA and CDR2 SQIVND come from the germline V gene (reference sequence). Trimming stripped 3 bases from V and 2 bases from J, with 7 bases between. 5'RACE template switching produced TCR cDNA carrying a universal primer site and UMIs. TCRdb reprocessed the 5' RACE reads via MiXCR and lists one record per CDR3 protein. This table has 310,000 or so distinct CDR3 sequences, roughly 7% appearing once. The source material was PBMCs, sampled approximately 40 days after the first yellow fever vaccination. This TCR was recovered from a young man who received the YFV17D yellow fever vaccine. The chain employs TRBV19 and TRBJ2-5; maybe TRBD2 (5 bases). CDR3 sequence reads: CASSIEGQETQYF. The CDR3 DNA reads TGTGCCAGTAGTATTGAGGGACAAGAGACCCAGTACTTC.